The 13 T cell receptor beta chains reported below all come from one sample, sequenced in a study of T cells after yellow fever vaccination. In TCRdb, the 5' RACE reads were re-called with MiXCR into one record per CDR3 protein. Among roughly 100,000 distinct CDR3 sequences, around 9.8% were seen once, and the ten largest hold around a sixth. The source material was CD8+ T cells not binding an NS4B(214-222) dextramer, sorted from PBMCs, sampled around 15 days after the first yellow fever vaccination. These receptors originate from a man aged 18 to 29 who received the YFV17D yellow fever vaccine.

The chain carries TRBV29-1 and TRBJ2-2, with D uncertain. Germline CDR1 SQVTM, CDR2 ANQGSEA. This CDR3 region has 11 residues. The CDR3 spells CSVKDTGELFF. CDR3 DNA: TGCAGTGTAAAGGACACCGGGGAGCTGTTTTTT.

A few counts support this clonotype. The rearrangement uses TRBV7-9 and TRBJ2-1; 10 bases align to TRBD2. Germline values: CDR1 SEHNR, CDR2 FQNEAQ (reference sequence). The CDR3 consists of 16 residues. V lost 5 bases and J lost 2; bases outside the gene matches: 6. CDR3: CASSPPLAGAYNEQFF. The CDR3, as DNA: TGTGCCAGCAGCCCTCCTCTAGCGGGAGCCTACAATGAGCAGTTCTTC. The whole variable domain, filled in from reference TRBV7-9 and TRBJ2-1, reads DTGVSQNPRHKITKRGQNVTFRCDPISEHNRLYWYRQTLGQGPEFLTYFQNEAQLEKSRLLSDRFSAERPKGSFSTLEIQRTEQGDSAMYLCASSPPLAGAYNEQFFGPGTRLTVL.

A word on this clonotype: A much larger clone differs by one base, so this may be a read error. The V gene is TRBV4-2, the J gene TRBJ2-1; tentatively, D is TRBD1 (6 bases). The CDR3 consists of 14 residues. From germline, CDR1 is LGHNA and CDR2 YNFKEQ. The CDR3 spells CARSHVSGDNEQFF. The CDR3 DNA is TGTGCCAGAAGCCACGTTTCAGGGGACAATGAGCAGTTCTTC.

This clonotype was seen only a few times. The chain combines TRBV5-1 with TRBJ1-2, with 7 positions matching TRBD1. The CDR3 extends over 14 amino acids. The V segment lost 4 bases and the J segment 4 bases; nucleotides outside the gene matches: 7. Looked up from germline, CDR1 is SGHRS and CDR2 is YFSETQ. CDR3 sequence (DNA): TGCGCCAGCAGCCCATACGGGACAGTCTATGGCTACACCTTC. The encoded protein is CASSPYGTVYGYTF.

This clonotype has more than one count but fewer than ten. This chain joins TRBV12-3 or TRBV12-4 and TRBJ2-1; 8 nucleotides match TRBD1. The junction had 7 bases not matched to a gene; V was cut back by 4 bases and J by 2 bases. This CDR3 has 16 amino acids. This CDR3 is CASSSLDRGPYNEQFF. The CDR3 nucleotides read TGTGCCAGCAGTTCACTTGACAGGGGCCCCTACAATGAGCAGTTCTTC.

The chain links TRBV15 to TRBJ2-5; 7 bases agree with TRBD1. V lost 0 bases, J lost 7 bases, and 17 bases stayed unmatched. CDR3 length: 18 residues. Germline CDR1 reads LNHNV; CDR2 reads YYDKDF (reference sequence). CDR3 in amino acids: CATSRDMGEGATLRTQYF. The DNA for the CDR3 is TGTGCCACCAGCAGAGATATGGGAGAGGGGGCTACTCTCAGGACCCAGTACTTC.

This clonotype was seen more than once but under ten times. This chain uses TRBV5-5 with TRBJ1-1; 11 positions match TRBD1. Unmatched junction bases numbered 3, after V lost 3 bases and J lost 5 bases. Per germline, CDR1 SGHKS and CDR2 YYEKEE (reference sequence). The CDR3 has 14 residues. The DNA of the CDR3 is TGTGCCAGCAGCTGGGACAGGGGGAGGACTGAAGCTTTCTTT. This codes for CASSWDRGRTEAFF.

This clonotype was counted a few times. This chain links TRBV19 with TRBJ1-1, with D possibly matching TRBD1 (5 bases). Germline CDR1 is LNHDA and CDR2 is SQIVND (reference sequence). Trimming left V 1 base short and J 9 bases short, with 15 bases between. CDR3 length equals 14 residues. In DNA form, the CDR3 reads TGTGCCAGTAGTATAGCGAGGGATGGGGGAAAAGCTTTCTTT. This encodes CASSIARDGGKAFF.

This clonotype showed up just a few times. V and J are TRBV29-1 and TRBJ1-2; 8 nucleotides align to TRBD1. Germline CDR1 SQVTM, CDR2 ANQGSEA. With V trimmed by 3 bases and J by 4 bases, 4 bases remained unmatched. This CDR3 comprises 13 residues. CDR3 residues: CSVDRGLGYGYTF. The DNA for the CDR3 is TGCAGCGTTGACAGGGGGCTGGGCTATGGCTACACCTTC.

The count of this clonotype is one. This chain links TRBV5-1 with TRBJ2-1; a weak D match, TRBD2 (6 bases). V lost 7 bases and J 4 bases, leaving 15 bases between the germline ends. This CDR3 region has 14 residues. Germline V gene sequence: CDR1 SGHRS, CDR2 YFSETQ. CDR3 protein: CASAPEGGYNEQFF. In DNA, the CDR3 is TGCGCCAGCGCCCCAGAGGGAGGTTACAATGAGCAGTTCTTC.

In its sample, this clonotype was seen a few times. V and J are TRBV2 and TRBJ2-7; D may correspond to TRBD1 or TRBD2 (5 bases each). This CDR3 region has 15 residues. Germline CDR1 SNHLY, CDR2 FYNNEI. V was trimmed by 5 bases and J by 3 bases, leaving 17 bases between them. The DNA of the CDR3 is TGTGCCAGCAGTTCGGGGCGGATTCGGGGCTACGAGCAGTACTTC. Amino acid sequence: CASSSGRIRGYEQYF.

This clonotype was counted only a few times. The V call is TRBV12-3 or TRBV12-4, the J call TRBJ1-3; unclear D gene. The CDR3 extends over 15 amino acids. The V end was cut by 2 bases, the J end by 0 bases, with 8 bases between. The CDR3 here is CASSLPHVSGNTIYF. The CDR3 nucleotides read TGTGCCAGCAGTTTACCGCATGTCTCTGGAAACACCATATATTTT.

This chain uses TRBV9 with TRBJ2-1, with 10 bases that match TRBD2. Germline assignment: CDR1 SGDLS and CDR2 YYNGEE. V shed 2 bases, J shed 3 bases, and the junction held 2 bases outside the gene matches. The length of the CDR3 is 15 residues. CDR3 nucleotides: TGTGCCAGCAGCGTTGGGACTAGCGTCTACAATGAGCAGTTCTTC. Translated, it gives CASSVGTSVYNEQFF.